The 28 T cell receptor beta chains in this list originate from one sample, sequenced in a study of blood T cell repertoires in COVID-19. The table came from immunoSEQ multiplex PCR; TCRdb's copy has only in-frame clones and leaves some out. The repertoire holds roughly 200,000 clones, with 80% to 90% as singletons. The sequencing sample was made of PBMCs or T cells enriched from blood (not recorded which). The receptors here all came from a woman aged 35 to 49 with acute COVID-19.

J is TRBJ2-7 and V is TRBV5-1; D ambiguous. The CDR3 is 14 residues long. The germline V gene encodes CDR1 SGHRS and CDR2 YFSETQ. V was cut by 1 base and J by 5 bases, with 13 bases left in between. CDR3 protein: CASSLSSASNEQYF. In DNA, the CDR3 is TGCGCCAGCAGCTTGTCCAGCGCCTCAAACGAGCAGTACTTC.

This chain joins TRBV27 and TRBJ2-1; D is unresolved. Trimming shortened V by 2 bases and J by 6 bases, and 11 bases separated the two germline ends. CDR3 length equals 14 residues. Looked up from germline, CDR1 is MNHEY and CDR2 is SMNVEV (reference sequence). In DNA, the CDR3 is TGTGCCAGCAGTTTAGCCCTAGGTTCCAATGAGCAGTTCTTC. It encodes CASSLALGSNEQFF.

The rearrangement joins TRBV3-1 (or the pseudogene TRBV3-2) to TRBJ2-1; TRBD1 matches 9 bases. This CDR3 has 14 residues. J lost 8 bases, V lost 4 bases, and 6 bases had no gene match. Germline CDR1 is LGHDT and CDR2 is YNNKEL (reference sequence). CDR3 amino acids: CASSRRDRVHEQFF. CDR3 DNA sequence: TGTGCCAGCAGCCGCCGGGACAGGGTCCATGAGCAGTTCTTC.

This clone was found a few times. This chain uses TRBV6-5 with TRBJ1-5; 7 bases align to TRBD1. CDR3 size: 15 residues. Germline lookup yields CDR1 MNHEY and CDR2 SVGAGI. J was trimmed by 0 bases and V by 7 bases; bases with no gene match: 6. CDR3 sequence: CASKRQGNSNQPQHF. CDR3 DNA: TGTGCCAGCAAGAGACAGGGAAATAGCAATCAGCCCCAGCATTTT.

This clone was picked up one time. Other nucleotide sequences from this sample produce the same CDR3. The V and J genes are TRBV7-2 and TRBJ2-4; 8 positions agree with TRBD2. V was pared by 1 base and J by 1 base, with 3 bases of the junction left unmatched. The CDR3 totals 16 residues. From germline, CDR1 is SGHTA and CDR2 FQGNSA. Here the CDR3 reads CASSLGSGSAKNIQYF. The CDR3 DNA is TGTGCCAGCAGCTTAGGCAGCGGGAGCGCCAAAAACATTCAGTACTTC.

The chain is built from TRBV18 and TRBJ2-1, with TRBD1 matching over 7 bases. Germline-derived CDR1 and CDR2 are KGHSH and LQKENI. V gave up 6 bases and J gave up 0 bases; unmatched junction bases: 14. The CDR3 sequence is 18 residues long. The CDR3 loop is CASSPLRGGLGSYNEQFF. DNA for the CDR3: TGTGCCAGCTCTCCTCTCCGAGGGGGCCTGGGCTCCTACAATGAGCAGTTCTTC.

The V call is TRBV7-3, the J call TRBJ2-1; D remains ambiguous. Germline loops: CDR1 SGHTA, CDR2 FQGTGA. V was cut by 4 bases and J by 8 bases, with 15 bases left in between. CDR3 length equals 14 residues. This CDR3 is CASSSPTPPYEQFF. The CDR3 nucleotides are TGTGCCAGCAGCTCTCCCACTCCGCCGTATGAGCAGTTCTTC.

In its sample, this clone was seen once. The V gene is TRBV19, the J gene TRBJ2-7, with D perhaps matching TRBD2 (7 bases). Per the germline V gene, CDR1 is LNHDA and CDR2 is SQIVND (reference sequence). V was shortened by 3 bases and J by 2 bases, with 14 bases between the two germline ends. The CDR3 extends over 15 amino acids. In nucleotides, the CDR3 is TGTGCCAGTAGTATGGCGGGGGCTCGGGCCTACGAGCAGTACTTC. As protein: CASSMAGARAYEQYF.

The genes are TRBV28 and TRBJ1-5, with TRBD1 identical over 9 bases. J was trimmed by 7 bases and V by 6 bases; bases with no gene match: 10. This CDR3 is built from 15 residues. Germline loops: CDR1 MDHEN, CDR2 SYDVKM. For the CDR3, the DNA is TGTGCCAGCAGCTCTGGGGGGACAGGGTGGCAGCCCCAGCATTTT. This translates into CASSSGGTGWQPQHF.

The CDR3 coding sequence is TGTGCCAGCAGCGGGGGTCTCCGGGACAGGGGACGAAACACTGAAGCTTTCTTT. It encodes CASSGGLRDRGRNTEAFF. V and J are TRBV9 and TRBJ1-1, with 10 positions matching TRBD1. Per the germline V gene, CDR1 is SGDLS and CDR2 is YYNGEE. After removal of 3 bases from V and 2 bases from J, the junction contained 13 bases not matched to a gene. The CDR3 covers 18 residues.

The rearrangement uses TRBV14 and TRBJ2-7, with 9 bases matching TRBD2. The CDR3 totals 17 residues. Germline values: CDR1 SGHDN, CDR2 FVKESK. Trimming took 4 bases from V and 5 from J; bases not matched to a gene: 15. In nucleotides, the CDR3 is TGTGCCAGCAGCCCCCGGACGGGGGTAGCGGGAGTCCACGAGCAGTACTTC. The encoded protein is CASSPRTGVAGVHEQYF. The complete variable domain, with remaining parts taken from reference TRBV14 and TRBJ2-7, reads EAGVTQFPSHSVIEKGQTVTLRCDPISGHDNLYWYRRVMGKEIKFLLHFVKESKQDESGMPNNRFLAERTGGTYSTLKVQPAELEDSGVYFCASSPRTGVAGVHEQYFGPGTRLTVT.

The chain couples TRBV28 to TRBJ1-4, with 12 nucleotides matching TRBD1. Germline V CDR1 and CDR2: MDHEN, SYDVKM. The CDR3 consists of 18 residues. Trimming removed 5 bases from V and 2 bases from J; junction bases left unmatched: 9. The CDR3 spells CASSPRDRGLWTNEKLFF. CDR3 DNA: TGTGCCAGCAGTCCCCGGGACAGGGGGCTGTGGACTAATGAAAAACTGTTTTTT.

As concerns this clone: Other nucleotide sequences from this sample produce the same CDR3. In DNA, the CDR3 is TGTGCCAGCAGTCTGCCGGGCTATGGCTACACCTTC. Amino acids: CASSLPGYGYTF. The rearrangement uses TRBV28 and TRBJ1-2, with D unclear. Looked up from germline, CDR1 is MDHEN and CDR2 is SYDVKM. The CDR3 is made up of 12 amino acids. V was trimmed by 5 bases and J by 4 bases, leaving 8 bases between them.

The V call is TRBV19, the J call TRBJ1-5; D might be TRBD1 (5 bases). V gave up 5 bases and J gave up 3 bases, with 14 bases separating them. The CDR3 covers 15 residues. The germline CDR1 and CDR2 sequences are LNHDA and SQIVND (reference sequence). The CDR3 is CASSAQELLNQPQHF. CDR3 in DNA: TGTGCCAGTAGTGCACAGGAGCTGCTCAATCAGCCCCAGCATTTT. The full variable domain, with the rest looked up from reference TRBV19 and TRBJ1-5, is DGGITQSPKYLFRKEGQNVTLSCEQNLNHDAMYWYRQDPGQGLRLIYYSQIVNDFQKGDIAEGYSVSREKKESFPLTVTSAQKNPTAFYLCASSAQELLNQPQHFGDGTRLSIL.

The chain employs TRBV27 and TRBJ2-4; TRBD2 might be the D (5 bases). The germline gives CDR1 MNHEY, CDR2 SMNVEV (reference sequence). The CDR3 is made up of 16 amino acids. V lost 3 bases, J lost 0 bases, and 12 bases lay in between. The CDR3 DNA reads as TGTGCCAGCAGTTTCATGGCAGGACTAGCCAAAAACATTCAGTACTTC. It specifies CASSFMAGLAKNIQYF.

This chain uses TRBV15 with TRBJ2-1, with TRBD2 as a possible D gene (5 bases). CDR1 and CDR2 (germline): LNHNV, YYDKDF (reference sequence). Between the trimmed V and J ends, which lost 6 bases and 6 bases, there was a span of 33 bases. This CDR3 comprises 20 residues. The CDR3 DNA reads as TGTGCCACCAGGGCCAGCGCTTCCCCACCGGGGTCAGCTCGGGGCAATGAGCAGTTCTTC. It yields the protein CATRASASPPGSARGNEQFF.

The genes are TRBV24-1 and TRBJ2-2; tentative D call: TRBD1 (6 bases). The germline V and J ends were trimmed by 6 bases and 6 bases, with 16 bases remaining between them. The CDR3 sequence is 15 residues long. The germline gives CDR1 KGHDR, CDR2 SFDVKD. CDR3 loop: CATSTRDTVAGELFF. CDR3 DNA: TGTGCCACCAGTACCCGGGACACGGTGGCCGGGGAGCTGTTTTTT.

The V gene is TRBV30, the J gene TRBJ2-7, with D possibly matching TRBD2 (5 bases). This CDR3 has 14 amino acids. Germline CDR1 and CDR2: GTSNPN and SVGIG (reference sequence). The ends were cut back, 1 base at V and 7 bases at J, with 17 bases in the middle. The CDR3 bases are TGTGCCTGGAGTGAGTGGACTCCATCGGGGGAGCAGTACTTC. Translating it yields CAWSEWTPSGEQYF. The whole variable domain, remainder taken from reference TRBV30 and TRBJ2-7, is SQTIHQWPATLVQPVGSPLSLECTVEGTSNPNLYWYRQAAGRGLQLLFYSVGIGQISSEVPQNLSASRPQDRQFILSSKKLLLSDSGFYLCAWSEWTPSGEQYFGPGTRLTVT.

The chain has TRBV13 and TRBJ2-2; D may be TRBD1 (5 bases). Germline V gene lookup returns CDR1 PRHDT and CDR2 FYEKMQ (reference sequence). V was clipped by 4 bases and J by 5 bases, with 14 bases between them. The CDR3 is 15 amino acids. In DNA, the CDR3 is TGTGCCAGCAGCTGCGTCCAGGGCTCGACCGGGGAGCTGTTTTTT. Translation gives CASSCVQGSTGELFF.

The CDR3 DNA follows: TGTGCCAGCACCGACCGAAGTGGGAGATCTGGGGCCAACGTCCTGACTTTC. It specifies CASTDRSGRSGANVLTF. The chain is built from TRBV11-3 and TRBJ2-6; tentative D call: TRBD2 (5 bases). This CDR3 contains 17 residues. The V gene lost 7 bases and the J gene lost 1 base, with 17 bases spanning the gap. Germline CDR1 reads SGHNT; CDR2 reads YENEEA.

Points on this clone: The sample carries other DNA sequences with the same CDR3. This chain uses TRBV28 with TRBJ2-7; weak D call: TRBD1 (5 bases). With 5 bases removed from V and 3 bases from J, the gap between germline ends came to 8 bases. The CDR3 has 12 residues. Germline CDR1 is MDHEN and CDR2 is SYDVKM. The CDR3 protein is CASSLQGYEQYF. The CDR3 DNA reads TGTGCCAGCAGTCTCCAGGGCTACGAGCAGTACTTC.

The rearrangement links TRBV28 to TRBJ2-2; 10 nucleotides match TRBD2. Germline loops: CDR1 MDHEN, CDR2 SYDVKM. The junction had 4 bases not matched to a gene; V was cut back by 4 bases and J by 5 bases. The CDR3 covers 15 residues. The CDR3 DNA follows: TGTGCCAGCAGTTGGAAGCGGGAGGGGACCGGGGAGCTGTTTTTT. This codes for CASSWKREGTGELFF.

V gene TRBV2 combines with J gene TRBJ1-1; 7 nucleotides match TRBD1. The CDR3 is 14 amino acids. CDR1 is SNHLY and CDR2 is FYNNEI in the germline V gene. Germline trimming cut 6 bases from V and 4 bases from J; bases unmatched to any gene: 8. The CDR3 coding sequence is TGTGCCAGCAGCTTAAACCGGGACAGCACTGAAGCTTTCTTT. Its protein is CASSLNRDSTEAFF.

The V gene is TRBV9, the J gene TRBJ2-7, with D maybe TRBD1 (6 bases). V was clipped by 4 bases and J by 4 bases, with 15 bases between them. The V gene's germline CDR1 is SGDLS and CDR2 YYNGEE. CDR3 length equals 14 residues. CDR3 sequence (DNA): TGTGCCAGCAGCAAAACAGGGTCCCCATACGAGCAGTACTTC. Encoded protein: CASSKTGSPYEQYF.

The CDR3 sequence: CASSRTSGRSSDTQYF. In nucleotides, the CDR3 is TGTGCCAGCAGCAGGACTAGCGGGAGGTCCTCAGATACGCAGTATTTT. This chain connects TRBV7-9 to TRBJ2-3; 14 bases are a match to TRBD2. The CDR3 is made up of 16 amino acids. V was pared by 5 bases and J by 4 bases, with 5 bases of the junction left unmatched. Germline-derived CDR1 and CDR2 are SEHNR and FQNEAQ (reference sequence).

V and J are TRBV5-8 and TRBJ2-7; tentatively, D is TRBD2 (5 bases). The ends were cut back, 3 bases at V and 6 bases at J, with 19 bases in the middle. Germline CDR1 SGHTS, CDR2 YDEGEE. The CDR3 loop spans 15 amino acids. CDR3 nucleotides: TGTGCCAGCAGCTCAGATCCGGGCGCGGGTGTCGAGCAGTACTTC. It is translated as CASSSDPGAGVEQYF.

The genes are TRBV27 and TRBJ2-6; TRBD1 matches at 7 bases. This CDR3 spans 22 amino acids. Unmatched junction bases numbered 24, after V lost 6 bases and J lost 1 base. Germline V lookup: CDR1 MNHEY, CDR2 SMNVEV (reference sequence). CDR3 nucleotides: TGTGCCAGCAGCCTACGGAGCCCCGGGACAGTGGACCCAAGTTCTGGGGCCAACGTCCTGACTTTC. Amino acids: CASSLRSPGTVDPSSGANVLTF.

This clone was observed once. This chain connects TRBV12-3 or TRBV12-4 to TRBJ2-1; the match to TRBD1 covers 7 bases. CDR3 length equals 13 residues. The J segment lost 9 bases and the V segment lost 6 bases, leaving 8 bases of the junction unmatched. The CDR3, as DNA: TGTGCCAGCAGCCCAGGGGGTCAGCCTGAGCAGTTCTTC. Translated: CASSPGGQPEQFF.